This paragraph covers one T cell receptor beta chain sequence. Its antigen is undetermined. The PCR made use of 60 Vbeta and 13 Jbeta primers. Using immunoSEQ multiplex PCR, the repertoire was profiled, and TCRdb retains in-frame clones only, with some absent. Here the sample spans 100,000 to 120,000 clones, about 64% being singletons. V lost 2 bases, J lost 1 base, and 5 bases lay in between. Germline CDR1 reads SEHNR; CDR2 reads FQNEAQ (reference sequence). The CDR3 is 13 residues long. The data belong to a study of cytomegalovirus exposure and HLA in healthy donors. Study-level results: Other equally common chains were less clonally expanded than HLA-associated TCR beta chains, a later analysis showed.

The sequence was obtained from a man between 18 and 29 years old in good health and CMV-seropositive. The sample was PBMCs. This chain joins TRBV7-9 and TRBJ2-5; D uncertain. The CDR3 protein is CASSLSGQETQYF. DNA of the CDR3: TGTGCCAGCAGCTTATCGGGCCAAGAGACCCAGTACTTC.